This T cell receptor beta chain emerged from a study of blood T cell repertoires in COVID-19. For the study at large: Italy, Spain and the United States were the sources of the convalescent and acute COVID-19 samples. The cDNA or gDNA used as material had been derived from T cells, B-cell-depleted T cells, or PBMCs.

This clone was found once. The junction had 11 bases not matched to a gene; V was cut back by 6 bases and J by 7 bases. Germline CDR1 and CDR2: MDHEN and SYDVKM. The CDR3 runs 15 residues. Participants reported their clinical history, and cohort assignment relied on those reports. Authors' data handling: Nucleated cell number was recorded as an estimate derived from reference gene primer amplification. The assay was immunoSEQ multiplex PCR, and TCRdb's table has in-frame clones only and misses some. Clone size and the V and J calls come from that table; the DNA yielded D and trimming. The table shows 230,000 or so clones, with about 90% occurring only once.

Specimen: PBMCs or T cells enriched from blood (not recorded which). The TCR sequence derives from a woman between 45 and 60 years old with acute COVID-19. The chain is built from TRBV28 and TRBJ1-5, with 8 bases fitting TRBD1. CDR3 sequence (DNA): TGTGCCAGCAGGTCCCTTACAGGGGGAGGGCAGCCCCAGCATTTT. Its protein product is CASRSLTGGGQPQHF.